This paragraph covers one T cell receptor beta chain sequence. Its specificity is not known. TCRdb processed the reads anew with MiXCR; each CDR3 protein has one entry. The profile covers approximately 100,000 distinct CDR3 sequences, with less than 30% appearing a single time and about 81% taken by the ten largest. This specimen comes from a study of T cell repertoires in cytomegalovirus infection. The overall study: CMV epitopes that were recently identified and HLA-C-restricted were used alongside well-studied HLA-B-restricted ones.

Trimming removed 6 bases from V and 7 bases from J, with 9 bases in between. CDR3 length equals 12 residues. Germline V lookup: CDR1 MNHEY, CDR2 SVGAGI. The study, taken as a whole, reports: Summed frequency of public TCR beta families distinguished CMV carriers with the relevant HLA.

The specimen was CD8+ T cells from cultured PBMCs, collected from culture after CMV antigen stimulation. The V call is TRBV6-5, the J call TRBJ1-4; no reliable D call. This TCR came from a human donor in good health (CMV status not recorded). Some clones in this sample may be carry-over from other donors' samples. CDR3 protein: CASSLDGEKLFF. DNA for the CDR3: TGTGCCAGCAGCCTCGACGGTGAAAAACTGTTTTTT.